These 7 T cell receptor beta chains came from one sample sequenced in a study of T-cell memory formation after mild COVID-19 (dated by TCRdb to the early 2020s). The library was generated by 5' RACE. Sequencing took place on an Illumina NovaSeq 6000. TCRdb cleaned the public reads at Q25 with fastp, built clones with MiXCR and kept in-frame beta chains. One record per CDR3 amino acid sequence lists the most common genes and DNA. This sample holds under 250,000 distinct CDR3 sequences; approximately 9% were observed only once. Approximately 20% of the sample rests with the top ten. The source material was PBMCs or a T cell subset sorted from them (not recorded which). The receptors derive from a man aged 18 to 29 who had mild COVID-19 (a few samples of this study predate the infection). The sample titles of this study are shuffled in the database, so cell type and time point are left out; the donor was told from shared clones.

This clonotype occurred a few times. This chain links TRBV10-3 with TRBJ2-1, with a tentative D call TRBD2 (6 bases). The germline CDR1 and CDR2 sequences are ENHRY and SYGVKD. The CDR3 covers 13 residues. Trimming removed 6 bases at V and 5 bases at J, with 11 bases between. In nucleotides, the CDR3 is TGTGCCATCAGCCCCGGGGGTAACAATGAGCAGTTCTTC. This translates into CAISPGGNNEQFF.

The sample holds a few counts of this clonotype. CDR3 sequence (DNA): TGTGCCACCCAACCTAACTATGGCTACACCTTC. It encodes CATQPNYGYTF. The rearrangement joins TRBV28 to TRBJ1-2; D call uncertain. The CDR3 consists of 11 residues. Germline V gene sequence: CDR1 MDHEN, CDR2 SYDVKM. Trimming took off 10 bases at V and 0 bases at J, with 6 bases between the two ends.

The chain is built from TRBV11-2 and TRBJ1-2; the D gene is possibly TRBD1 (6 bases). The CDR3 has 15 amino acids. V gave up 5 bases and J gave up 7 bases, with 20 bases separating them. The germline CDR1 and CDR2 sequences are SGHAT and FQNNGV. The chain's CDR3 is CASSPRRGALSGYTF. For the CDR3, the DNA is TGTGCCAGCAGCCCAAGAAGGGGGGCGCTTTCTGGCTACACCTTC.

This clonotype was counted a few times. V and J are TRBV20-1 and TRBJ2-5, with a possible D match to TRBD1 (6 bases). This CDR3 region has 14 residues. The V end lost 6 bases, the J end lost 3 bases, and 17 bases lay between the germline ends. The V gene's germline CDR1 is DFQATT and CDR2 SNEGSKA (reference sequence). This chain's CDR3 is CSAETGTLEETQYF. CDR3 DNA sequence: TGCAGTGCGGAGACCGGGACACTCGAAGAGACCCAGTACTTC.

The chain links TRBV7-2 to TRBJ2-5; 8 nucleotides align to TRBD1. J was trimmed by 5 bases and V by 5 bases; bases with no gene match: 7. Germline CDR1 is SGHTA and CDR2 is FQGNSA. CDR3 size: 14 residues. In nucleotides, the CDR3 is TGTGCCAGCAGCGGACAGGGTGGGATTGAGACCCAGTACTTC. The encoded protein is CASSGQGGIETQYF. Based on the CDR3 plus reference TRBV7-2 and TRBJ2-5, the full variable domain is GAGVSQSPSNKVTEKGKDVELRCDPISGHTALYWYRQSLGQGLEFLIYFQGNSAPDKSGLPSDRFSAERTGGSVSTLTIQRTQQEDSAVYLCASSGQGGIETQYFGPGTRLLVL.

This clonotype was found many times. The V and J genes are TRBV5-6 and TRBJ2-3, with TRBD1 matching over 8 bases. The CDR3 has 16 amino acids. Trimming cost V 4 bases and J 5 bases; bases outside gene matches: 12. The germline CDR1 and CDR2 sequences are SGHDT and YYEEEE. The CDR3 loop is CASSLLTGALGDTQYF. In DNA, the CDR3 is TGTGCCAGCAGCCTTCTGACAGGGGCACTGGGAGATACGCAGTATTTT.

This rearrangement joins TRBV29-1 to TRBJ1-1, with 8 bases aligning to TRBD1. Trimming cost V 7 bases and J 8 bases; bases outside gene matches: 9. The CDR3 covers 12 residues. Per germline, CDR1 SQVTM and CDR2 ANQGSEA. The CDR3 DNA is TGCAGCGCTGACTCAGGGGGCAGGGAAGCTTTCTTT. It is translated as CSADSGGREAFF. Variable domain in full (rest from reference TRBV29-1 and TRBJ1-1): SAVISQKPSRDICQRGTSLTIQCQVDSQVTMMFWYRQQPGQSLTLIATANQGSEATYESGFVIDKFPISRPNLTFSTLTVSNMSPEDSSIYLCSADSGGREAFFGQGTRLTVV.